This TCR beta chain was found in a study of shared clonotypes between healthy human individuals. Study-wide background: Three plates each covered CD4 naive and memory; CD8 naive two, CD8 memory one.

CDR3 size: 15 residues. Trimming shortened V by 2 bases and J by 0 bases, and 11 bases separated the two germline ends. Germline CDR1 is MNHEY and CDR2 is SMNVEV (reference sequence). The table came from immunoSEQ multiplex PCR; TCRdb's copy has only in-frame clones and leaves some out. This sample yields more than 600,000 clones, of which about 90% are seen a single time; about a quarter belongs to the top ten. Findings and caveats of the study: Of the naive CD4 clonotypes, approximately 5% were shared across a handful of donors. Sample collection involved blood only; tissue repertoires are likely different.

Points on this clone: What it binds is not known.

Positive CCR7 selection of CD45RO-negative cells yielded the naive CD8 cells, and terminally differentiated effector memory CD45RA+ cells were excluded. This chain joins TRBV27 and TRBJ2-7, with a possible D match to TRBD2 (6 bases). Sequencing input: naive CD8+ T cells sorted from blood. This TCR derives from a man younger than 45 in good health. CDR3 sequence: CASSLGGRYSYEQYF. For the CDR3, the DNA is TGTGCCAGCAGTTTAGGGGGGAGGTACTCCTACGAGCAGTACTTC.